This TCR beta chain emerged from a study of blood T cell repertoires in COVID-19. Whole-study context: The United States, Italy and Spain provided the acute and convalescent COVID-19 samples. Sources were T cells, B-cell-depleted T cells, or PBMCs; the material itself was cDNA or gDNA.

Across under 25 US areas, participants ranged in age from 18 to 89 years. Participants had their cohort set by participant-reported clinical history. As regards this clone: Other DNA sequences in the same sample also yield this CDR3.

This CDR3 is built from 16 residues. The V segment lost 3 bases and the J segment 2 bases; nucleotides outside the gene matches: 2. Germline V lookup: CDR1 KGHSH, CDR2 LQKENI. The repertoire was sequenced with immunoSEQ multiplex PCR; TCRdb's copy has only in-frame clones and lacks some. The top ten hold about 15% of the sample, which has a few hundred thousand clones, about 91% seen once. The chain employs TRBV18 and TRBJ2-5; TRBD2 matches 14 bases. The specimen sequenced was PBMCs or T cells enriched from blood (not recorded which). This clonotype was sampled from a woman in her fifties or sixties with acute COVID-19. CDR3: CASSPGLAGGQETQYF. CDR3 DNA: TGTGCCAGCTCACCCGGACTAGCGGGAGGTCAAGAGACCCAGTACTTC.